This is a list of T cell receptor beta chains from one sample in a study of T cells after yellow fever vaccination. One entry per CDR3 protein results from TCRdb running MiXCR on the 5' RACE reads. This table has nearly 350,000 distinct CDR3 sequences, 8% to 9.5% appearing once. The source was PBMCs, collected more than 40 days after the first yellow fever vaccination. The source of these receptors is a man younger than 35 who received the YFV17D yellow fever vaccine. The CDR3 runs from the conserved cysteine through the conserved F or W. A D gene is named only where the DNA matches it firmly. The size of a clone is reported for some rows only, either as once, few or many, or as a class for expanded clones.

J gene: TRBJ1-6; clone size: NA; D gene: NA; V gene: TRBV7-2; CDR3 protein: CASSFPYSPLHF; CDR3 DNA: TGTGCCAGCAGCTTCCCGTATTCACCCCTCCACTTT
J gene: TRBJ2-2; clone size: NA; D gene: NA; V gene: TRBV25-1; CDR3 protein: CASSAGRPNTGELFF; CDR3 DNA: TGTGCCAGCAGTGCGGGACGGCCTAACACCGGGGAGCTGTTTTTT
J gene: TRBJ1-6; clone size: NA; D gene: NA; V gene: TRBV5-1; CDR3 protein: CASSLAQGLPLHF; CDR3 DNA: TGCGCCAGCAGCTTGGCTCAGGGTTTGCCCCTCCACTTT
J gene: TRBJ1-2; clone size: NA; D gene: NA; V gene: TRBV6-1; CDR3 protein: CATSEVASVYGYTF; CDR3 DNA: TGTGCCACCTCGGAAGTGGCCAGTGTCTATGGCTACACCTTC
J gene: TRBJ2-5; clone size: few; D gene: NA; V gene: TRBV30; CDR3 protein: CAWTVVRAGTYF; CDR3 DNA: TGTGCCTGGACCGTCGTTCGGGCAGGGACGTACTTC
J gene: TRBJ2-5; clone size: NA; D gene: TRBD1; V gene: TRBV4-2; CDR3 protein: CASSQDWDRQETQYF; CDR3 DNA: TGTGCCAGCAGCCAAGACTGGGACAGACAAGAGACCCAGTACTTC
J gene: TRBJ2-5; clone size: NA; D gene: TRBD2; V gene: TRBV28; CDR3 protein: CASSSGGYQETQYF; CDR3 DNA: TGTGCCAGCAGTAGCGGGGGATACCAAGAGACCCAGTACTTC
J gene: TRBJ2-5; clone size: few; D gene: NA; V gene: TRBV15; CDR3 protein: CATSRDREETQYF; CDR3 DNA: TGTGCCACCAGCAGAGACAGGGAAGAGACCCAGTACTTC
J gene: TRBJ2-7; clone size: NA; D gene: NA; V gene: TRBV7-2; CDR3 protein: CASSQPPTYEQYF; CDR3 DNA: TGTGCCAGCAGCCAGCCACCTACCTACGAGCAGTACTTC
J gene: TRBJ2-5; clone size: NA; D gene: NA; V gene: TRBV6-5; CDR3 protein: CASKRETQYF; CDR3 DNA: TGTGCCAGCAAAAGGGAGACCCAGTACTTC
J gene: TRBJ2-1; clone size: few; D gene: NA; V gene: TRBV29-1; CDR3 protein: CSVEGQRGRVEQFF; CDR3 DNA: TGCAGCGTTGAGGGACAACGAGGCCGGGTTGAGCAGTTCTTC
J gene: TRBJ2-7; clone size: NA; D gene: NA; V gene: TRBV18; CDR3 protein: CASSTASYEQYF; CDR3 DNA: TGTGCCAGCTCAACTGCCTCCTACGAGCAGTACTTC
J gene: TRBJ1-3; clone size: few; D gene: NA; V gene: TRBV6-5; CDR3 protein: CASSYSETGNTIYF; CDR3 DNA: TGTGCCAGCAGTTACTCAGAGACTGGAAACACCATATATTTT
J gene: TRBJ2-3; clone size: many; D gene: TRBD1; V gene: TRBV7-8; CDR3 protein: CASSWNRGDTDTQYF; CDR3 DNA: TGTGCCAGCAGCTGGAACAGGGGTGACACAGATACGCAGTATTTT
J gene: TRBJ1-1; clone size: few; D gene: NA; V gene: TRBV5-6; CDR3 protein: CASSLGGNRGTEAFF; CDR3 DNA: TGTGCCAGCAGCCTGGGGGGGAACCGGGGCACTGAAGCTTTCTTT
J gene: TRBJ2-7; clone size: NA; D gene: NA; V gene: TRBV18; CDR3 protein: CASSPRAGPSRQYF; CDR3 DNA: TGTGCCAGCTCACCCCGGGCGGGCCCATCTAGGCAGTACTTC
J gene: TRBJ1-1; clone size: NA; D gene: TRBD1; V gene: TRBV6-2/TRBV6-3; CDR3 protein: CASSYGTGVTEAFF; CDR3 DNA: TGTGCCAGCAGTTACGGAACAGGGGTCACTGAAGCTTTCTTT
J gene: TRBJ1-1; clone size: few; D gene: TRBD1; V gene: TRBV3-1; CDR3 protein: CASSQWGQENTEAFF; CDR3 DNA: TGTGCCAGCAGCCAATGGGGACAGGAAAACACTGAAGCTTTCTTT
J gene: TRBJ2-1; clone size: few; D gene: NA; V gene: TRBV12-3/TRBV12-4; CDR3 protein: CASSPTHRDNEQFF; CDR3 DNA: TGTGCCAGCAGCCCTACCCACAGAGACAATGAGCAGTTCTTC
J gene: TRBJ2-2; clone size: few; D gene: NA; V gene: TRBV4-2; CDR3 protein: CASSQAADGELFF; CDR3 DNA: TGTGCCAGCAGCCAAGCGGCGGACGGGGAGCTGTTTTTT
J gene: TRBJ2-2; clone size: NA; D gene: NA; V gene: TRBV4-1; CDR3 protein: CASSQGRRVAGELFF; CDR3 DNA: TGCGCCAGCAGCCAAGGACGGCGTGTGGCCGGGGAGCTGTTTTTT
J gene: TRBJ2-3; clone size: NA; D gene: NA; V gene: TRBV28; CDR3 protein: CASKEGPGDTQYF; CDR3 DNA: TGTGCCAGCAAAGAGGGGCCGGGGGATACGCAGTATTTT
J gene: TRBJ1-2; clone size: NA; D gene: NA; V gene: TRBV27; CDR3 protein: CASRDGSGPNYGYTF; CDR3 DNA: TGTGCCAGCAGGGACGGGAGTGGACCAAACTATGGCTACACCTTC
J gene: TRBJ2-2; clone size: NA; D gene: TRBD2; V gene: TRBV5-1; CDR3 protein: CASRVSGGRTGELFF; CDR3 DNA: TGCGCCAGCAGGGTCAGCGGGGGGCGCACCGGGGAGCTGTTTTTT
J gene: TRBJ2-7; clone size: few; D gene: NA; V gene: TRBV19; CDR3 protein: CASSWALTGYEQYF; CDR3 DNA: TGTGCCAGTAGCTGGGCCCTGACAGGCTACGAGCAGTACTTC
J gene: TRBJ2-2; clone size: NA; D gene: TRBD2; V gene: TRBV5-4; CDR3 protein: CASSLDWRGVTGELFF; CDR3 DNA: TGTGCCAGCAGCTTGGATTGGCGGGGGGTCACCGGGGAGCTGTTTTTT
J gene: TRBJ2-3; clone size: NA; D gene: NA; V gene: TRBV15; CDR3 protein: CATSRDYVTDTQYF; CDR3 DNA: TGTGCCACCAGCAGAGATTACGTCACAGATACGCAGTATTTT
J gene: TRBJ2-1; clone size: few; D gene: TRBD2; V gene: TRBV28; CDR3 protein: CASTTSGGAYNEQFF; CDR3 DNA: TGTGCCAGCACCACTAGCGGGGGGGCCTACAATGAGCAGTTCTTC
J gene: TRBJ2-5; clone size: few; D gene: TRBD2; V gene: TRBV7-2; CDR3 protein: CASSLLRGGPETQYF; CDR3 DNA: TGTGCCAGCAGCTTACTGCGGGGGGGCCCAGAGACCCAGTACTTC
J gene: TRBJ2-3; clone size: many; D gene: NA; V gene: TRBV7-3; CDR3 protein: CASSFERADTQYF; CDR3 DNA: TGTGCCAGCAGCTTCGAGCGGGCAGATACGCAGTATTTT
J gene: TRBJ2-7; clone size: NA; D gene: NA; V gene: TRBV30; CDR3 protein: CAWLGKGSYEQYF; CDR3 DNA: TGTGCCTGGCTGGGGAAAGGGTCCTACGAGCAGTACTTC
J gene: TRBJ2-3; clone size: NA; D gene: TRBD2; V gene: TRBV5-4; CDR3 protein: CASSQISGGRTDTQYF; CDR3 DNA: TGTGCCAGCAGCCAAATTAGCGGGGGGCGCACAGATACGCAGTATTTT
J gene: TRBJ2-5; clone size: few; D gene: NA; V gene: TRBV7-9; CDR3 protein: CASSSPREETQYF; CDR3 DNA: TGTGCCAGCTCGTCCCCGAGGGAAGAGACCCAGTACTTC
J gene: TRBJ1-4; clone size: NA; D gene: TRBD1; V gene: TRBV29-1; CDR3 protein: CSVVDPGQTNEKLFF; CDR3 DNA: TGCAGCGTTGTGGATCCGGGACAGACGAATGAAAAACTGTTTTTT
J gene: TRBJ2-1; clone size: NA; D gene: NA; V gene: TRBV4-3; CDR3 protein: CASSQLVYDEQFF; CDR3 DNA: TGCGCCAGCAGCCAATTGGTGTACGATGAGCAGTTCTTC
J gene: TRBJ2-7; clone size: NA; D gene: TRBD1; V gene: TRBV18; CDR3 protein: CASRPDRGLYEQYF; CDR3 DNA: TGTGCCAGCCGACCGGACAGGGGGCTCTACGAGCAGTACTTC
J gene: TRBJ2-7; clone size: few; D gene: TRBD1; V gene: TRBV5-1; CDR3 protein: CASSMADRGLTYEQYF; CDR3 DNA: TGCGCCAGCAGCATGGCCGACAGGGGACTGACCTACGAGCAGTACTTC
J gene: TRBJ2-7; clone size: many; D gene: NA; V gene: TRBV6-1; CDR3 protein: CASRTIGRYSYEQYF; CDR3 DNA: TGTGCCAGCAGAACCATAGGACGGTACTCCTACGAGCAGTACTTC
J gene: TRBJ1-1; clone size: NA; D gene: NA; V gene: TRBV2; CDR3 protein: CASNPQGLNTEAFF; CDR3 DNA: TGTGCCAGCAACCCCCAGGGGTTGAACACTGAAGCTTTCTTT
J gene: TRBJ1-1; clone size: NA; D gene: NA; V gene: TRBV20-1; CDR3 protein: CSALSGANTEAFF; CDR3 DNA: TGCAGTGCTTTATCCGGGGCCAACACTGAAGCTTTCTTT
J gene: TRBJ1-1; clone size: few; D gene: NA; V gene: TRBV29-1; CDR3 protein: CSGDHTEAFF; CDR3 DNA: TGCAGCGGGGACCACACTGAAGCTTTCTTT
J gene: TRBJ2-4; clone size: NA; D gene: TRBD2; V gene: TRBV7-9; CDR3 protein: CVSSLEDREVYF; CDR3 DNA: TGTGTCAGCAGCTTAGAGGATCGGGAGGTGTACTTC
J gene: TRBJ1-6; clone size: many; D gene: NA; V gene: TRBV20-1; CDR3 protein: CSAGFISPTF; CDR3 DNA: TGCAGTGCTGGATTCATCTCCCCAACGTTT
J gene: TRBJ2-5; clone size: NA; D gene: TRBD2; V gene: TRBV20-1; CDR3 protein: CTSPSGGAAETQYF; CDR3 DNA: TGCACATCCCCTAGCGGGGGGGCCGCGGAGACCCAGTACTTC
J gene: TRBJ2-2; clone size: few; D gene: NA; V gene: TRBV5-1; CDR3 protein: CASSSRQPYRNTGELFF; CDR3 DNA: TGCGCCAGCAGCTCCCGACAGCCTTATCGGAACACCGGGGAGCTGTTTTTT
J gene: TRBJ2-5; clone size: many; D gene: NA; V gene: TRBV12-3/TRBV12-4; CDR3 protein: CASSLMTSAETQYF; CDR3 DNA: TGTGCCAGCAGTTTAATGACTAGTGCAGAGACCCAGTACTTC
J gene: TRBJ1-5; clone size: NA; D gene: NA; V gene: TRBV20-1; CDR3 protein: CSARKLRMGHHNQPQHF; CDR3 DNA: TGCAGTGCTAGAAAATTGAGGATGGGACACCATAATCAGCCCCAGCATTTT
J gene: TRBJ1-5; clone size: few; D gene: NA; V gene: TRBV5-5; CDR3 protein: CASSLLDDQPQHF; CDR3 DNA: TGTGCCAGCAGCTTGTTGGACGATCAGCCCCAGCATTTT
J gene: TRBJ1-6; clone size: NA; D gene: NA; V gene: TRBV6-5; CDR3 protein: CASSYEGNGSPLHF; CDR3 DNA: TGTGCCAGCAGTTACGAGGGTAACGGTTCACCCCTCCACTTT
J gene: TRBJ2-1; clone size: NA; D gene: NA; V gene: TRBV5-1; CDR3 protein: CASSLAPGDYNEQFF; CDR3 DNA: TGCGCCAGCAGCTTGGCCCCAGGGGACTACAATGAGCAGTTCTTC